The 13 T cell receptor beta chains below come from one sample, sequenced in a study of T cells in Graves' hyperthyroidism and ophthalmopathy. Researchers amplified the TCR beta CDR3 regions from RNA transcripts. First-round RT-PCR with HTBI primers amplified the TCR CDR3 region. TCRdb fed the multiplex PCR reads into MiXCR, producing one record per CDR3 protein. The data show about 580,000 distinct CDR3 sequences, more than 11% seen once. Input material: blood. The receptor source for this set is a woman in her twenties or thirties with Graves' hyperthyroidism that later progressed to Graves' ophthalmopathy.

The table lists this clonotype with many counts. The V gene is TRBV5-1, the J gene TRBJ2-3; D possibly corresponds to TRBD2 (5 bases). This CDR3 contains 16 residues. Deletions cut 3 bases from V and 0 bases from J, with 14 bases between. CDR1 SGHRS and CDR2 YFSETQ come from the germline V gene. CDR3 sequence reads: CASSSEDGASTDTQYF. The CDR3 nucleotides are TGCGCCAGCAGCTCGGAGGACGGCGCTAGCACAGATACGCAGTATTTT.

CDR3 DNA: TGTGCCAGCAGTTACAAGCGGGAGGTGTATGAGCAGTTCTTC. Its translation: CASSYKREVYEQFF. The V and J genes are TRBV27 and TRBJ2-1; 9 bases are shared with TRBD2. This CDR3 region has 14 residues. V lost 4 bases to trimming and J lost 8 bases; unmatched junction nucleotides: 6. Germline-derived CDR1 and CDR2 are MNHEY and SMNVEV (reference sequence).

The V call is TRBV5-1, the J call TRBJ1-3, with D unclear. The CDR3 length is 15 residues. V lost 4 bases and J 4 bases, leaving 15 bases between the germline ends. Germline V CDR1 and CDR2: SGHRS, YFSETQ. The CDR3 DNA sequence: TGCGCCAGCAGCCAGTACCTGGACGCAGGAAACACCATATATTTT. It encodes CASSQYLDAGNTIYF.

There are many counts of this clonotype. The chain links TRBV7-3 to TRBJ1-1; D gene unclear. CDR3 length: 13 residues. Germline V CDR1 and CDR2: SGHTA, FQGTGA. Trimming removed 3 bases from V and 4 bases from J, with 9 bases in between. The chain's CDR3 is CASSFADGTEAFF. For the CDR3, the DNA is TGTGCCAGCAGCTTCGCGGACGGCACTGAAGCTTTCTTT. Filled out from reference TRBV7-3 and TRBJ1-1, the complete variable domain reads GAGVSQTPSNKVTEKGKYVELRCDPISGHTALYWYRQSLGQGPEFLIYFQGTGAADDSGLPNDRFFAVRPEGSVSTLKIQRTERGDSAVYLCASSFADGTEAFFGQGTRLTVV.

This clonotype was counted ten times or more. CDR3 protein: CASSLYRTGGSEAFF. The CDR3, as DNA: TGTGCCAGCAGCTTATATAGGACAGGGGGCTCTGAAGCTTTCTTT. This chain uses TRBV7-2 with TRBJ1-1; TRBD1 matches at 11 bases. Germline V gene sequence: CDR1 SGHTA, CDR2 FQGNSA. The CDR3 consists of 15 residues. V dropped 2 bases and J dropped 6; count of bases not matched to a gene: 5.

This clonotype was recorded many times. This chain connects TRBV4-3 to TRBJ2-7; either TRBD1 or TRBD2 may fit D (7 bases each). The V gene's germline CDR1 is LGHNA and CDR2 YSLEER. V lost 1 base to trimming and J lost 5 bases, with 15 bases between them. The CDR3 extends over 15 amino acids. The CDR3 loop is CASSQGSGTADEQYF. The CDR3 DNA reads TGCGCCAGCAGCCAAGGAAGCGGGACAGCCGACGAGCAGTACTTC.

Notes on this clonotype: The conserved phenylalanine or tryptophan is not found at the CDR3 terminus, so this likely reflects a read error. The chain employs TRBV4-1 and TRBJ1-4; D not resolved. The CDR3 runs 17 residues. Trimming shortened V by 4 bases and J by 0 bases, and 15 bases separated the two germline ends. Germline CDR1 is MGHRA and CDR2 is YSYEKL. CDR3 sequence: CASSPGPITATNEKLFS. The CDR3 DNA sequence: TGCGCCAGCAGCCCCGGACCGATTACTGCAACTAATGAAAAACTGTTTTCT.

The chain links TRBV20-1 to TRBJ2-1; D gene uncertain. This CDR3 comprises 18 residues. The V end lost 1 base, the J end lost 0 bases, and 19 bases lay between the germline ends. From germline, CDR1 is DFQATT and CDR2 SNEGSKA (reference sequence). DNA for the CDR3: TGCAGTGCTAGAGTCCTGAGGCCTCCGGATAGCTCCTACAATGAGCAGTTCTTC. It encodes CSARVLRPPDSSYNEQFF.

This clonotype was counted many times. The genes are TRBV28 and TRBJ2-7, with D unresolved. CDR1 and CDR2 from the germline V gene are MDHEN and SYDVKM. This CDR3 region has 13 residues. V was clipped by 5 bases and J by 2 bases, with 10 bases between them. The CDR3 DNA reads TGTGCCAGCAGTCCACCTCCCACCTACGAGCAGTACTTC. Its translation: CASSPPPTYEQYF.

This clonotype was recorded at least ten times. V gene TRBV30 combines with J gene TRBJ1-2; perhaps TRBD1 as D (5 bases). The V and J ends lost 4 bases and 2 bases respectively, with 17 bases between them. The CDR3 sequence is 15 residues long. The germline gives CDR1 GTSNPN, CDR2 SVGIG (reference sequence). DNA of the CDR3: TGTGCCTGGATCCCCGGGGGATACCAAAACTATGGCTACACCTTC. It specifies CAWIPGGYQNYGYTF. The entire variable domain, with the rest obtained from reference TRBV30 and TRBJ1-2, is as follows: SQTIHQWPATLVQPVGSPLSLECTVEGTSNPNLYWYRQAAGRGLQLLFYSVGIGQISSEVPQNLSASRPQDRQFILSSKKLLLSDSGFYLCAWIPGGYQNYGYTFGSGTRLTVV.

This clonotype was counted ten times or more. The chain links TRBV24-1 to TRBJ2-1, with D unresolved. Deletions cut 5 bases from V and 8 bases from J, with 12 bases between. The germline V gene encodes CDR1 KGHDR and CDR2 SFDVKD. This CDR3 has 13 amino acids. The CDR3: CATSGSPEYEQFF. Here the CDR3 DNA reads TGTGCCACCAGTGGTTCCCCCGAGTATGAGCAGTTCTTC.

This clonotype has at least ten counts. This chain connects TRBV18 to TRBJ1-4, with D possibly being TRBD1 (5 bases). The CDR3 consists of 15 residues. Trimming pared 3 bases from V and 3 bases from J, leaving 11 bases between. Per the germline V gene, CDR1 is KGHSH and CDR2 is LQKENI. The CDR3 DNA follows: TGTGCCAGCTCACCCCAGGGTCTGCCTAATGAAAAACTGTTTTTT. Translating gives CASSPQGLPNEKLFF.

In its sample, this clonotype was seen many times. The rearrangement uses TRBV11-2 and TRBJ2-1, with D perhaps matching TRBD1 or TRBD2 (5 bases each). The germline V and J ends were trimmed by 0 bases and 7 bases, with 10 bases remaining between them. The CDR3 is made up of 14 amino acids. The germline V gene encodes CDR1 SGHAT and CDR2 FQNNGV. CDR3 bases: TGTGCCAGCAGCTTAGAAGGGACGGTAAATGAGCAGTTCTTC. It is translated as CASSLEGTVNEQFF.